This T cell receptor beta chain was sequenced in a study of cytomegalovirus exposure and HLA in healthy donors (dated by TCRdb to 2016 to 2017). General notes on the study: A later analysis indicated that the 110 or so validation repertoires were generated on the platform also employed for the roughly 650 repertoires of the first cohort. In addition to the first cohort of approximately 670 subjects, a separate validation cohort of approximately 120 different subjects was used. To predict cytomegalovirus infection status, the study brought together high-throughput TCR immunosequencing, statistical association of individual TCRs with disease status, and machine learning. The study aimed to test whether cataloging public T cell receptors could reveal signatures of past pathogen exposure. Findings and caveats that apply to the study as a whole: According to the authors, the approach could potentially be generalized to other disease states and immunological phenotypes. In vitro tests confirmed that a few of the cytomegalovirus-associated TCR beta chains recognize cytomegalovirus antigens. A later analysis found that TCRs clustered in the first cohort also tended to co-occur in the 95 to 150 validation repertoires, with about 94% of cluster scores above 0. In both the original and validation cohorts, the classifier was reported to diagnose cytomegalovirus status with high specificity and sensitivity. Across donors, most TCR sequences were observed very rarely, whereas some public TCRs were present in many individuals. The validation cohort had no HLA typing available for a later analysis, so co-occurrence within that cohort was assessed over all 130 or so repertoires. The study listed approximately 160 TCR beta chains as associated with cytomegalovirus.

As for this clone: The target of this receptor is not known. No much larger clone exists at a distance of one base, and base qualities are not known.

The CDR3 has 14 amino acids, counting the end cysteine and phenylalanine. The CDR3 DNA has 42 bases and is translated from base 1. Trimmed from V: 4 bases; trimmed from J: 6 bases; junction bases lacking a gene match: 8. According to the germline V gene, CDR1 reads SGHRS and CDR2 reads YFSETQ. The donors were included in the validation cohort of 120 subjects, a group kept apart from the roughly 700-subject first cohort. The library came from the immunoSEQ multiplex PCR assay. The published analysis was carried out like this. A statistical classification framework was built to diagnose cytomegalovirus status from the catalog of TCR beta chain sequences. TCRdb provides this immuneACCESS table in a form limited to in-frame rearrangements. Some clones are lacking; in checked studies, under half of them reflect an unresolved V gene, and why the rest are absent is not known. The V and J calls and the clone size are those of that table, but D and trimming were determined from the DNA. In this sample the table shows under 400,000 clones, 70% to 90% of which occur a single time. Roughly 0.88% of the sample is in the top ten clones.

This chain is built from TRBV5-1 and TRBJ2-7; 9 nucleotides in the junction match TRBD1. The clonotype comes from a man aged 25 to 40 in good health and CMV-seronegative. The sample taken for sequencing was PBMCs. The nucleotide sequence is TGCGCCAGCAGCCAAGGACAGGGGAGTATCGAGCAGTACTTC. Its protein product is CASSQGQGSIEQYF.